The TCR beta chain under discussion was sequenced for a study of blood T cell repertoires in COVID-19. Across the whole study: Researchers got acute and convalescent COVID-19 samples from the United States, Italy and Spain. From T cells, B-cell-depleted T cells, or PBMCs came the material, which was cDNA or gDNA.

Per the authors' pipeline: Reference gene primer amplification yielded estimated nucleated cell counts. The method was immunoSEQ multiplex PCR; TCRdb's version includes in-frame clones alone and lacks a portion of them. That table is the source of V, J and clone size, and D and trimming were worked out from the DNA. The data show about 53,000 clones, around 87% seen once. Germline V gene data show CDR1 as SGDLS and CDR2 as YYNGEE. There are 14 residues in the CDR3. V was shortened by 3 bases and J by 6 bases, with 14 bases between the two germline ends. The V and J genes are TRBV9 and TRBJ2-3, with D perhaps TRBD2 (5 bases). Sequenced: peripheral blood. The source of this sequence is a man aged 50 to 59 with acute or convalescent COVID-19. The CDR3 loop reads CASSGELFSDTQYF. CDR3 coding DNA: TGTGCCAGCAGCGGGGAGTTGTTTTCGGATACGCAGTATTTT.